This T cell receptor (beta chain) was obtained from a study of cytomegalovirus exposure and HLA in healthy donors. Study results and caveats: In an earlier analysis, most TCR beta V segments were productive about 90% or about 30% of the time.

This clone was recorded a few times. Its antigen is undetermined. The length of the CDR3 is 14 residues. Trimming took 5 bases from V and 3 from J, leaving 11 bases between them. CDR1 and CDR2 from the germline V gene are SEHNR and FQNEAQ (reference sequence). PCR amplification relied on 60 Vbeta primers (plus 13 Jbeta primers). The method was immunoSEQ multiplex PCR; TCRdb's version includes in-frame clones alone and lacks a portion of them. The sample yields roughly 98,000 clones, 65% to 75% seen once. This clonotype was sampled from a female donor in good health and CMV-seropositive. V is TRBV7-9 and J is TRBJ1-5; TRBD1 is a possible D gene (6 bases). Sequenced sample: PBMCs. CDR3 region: CASSTQGNNQPQHF. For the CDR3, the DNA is TGTGCCAGCAGCACCCAGGGGAACAATCAGCCCCAGCATTTT.